This record concerns one T cell receptor (beta chain) sequence. Its antigen is undetermined. CDR3 length equals 16 residues. V lost 3 bases to trimming and J lost 1 base; unmatched junction nucleotides: 5. The data are from a study of blood T cells in healthy people across ages. General study findings and limits: Older age coincided with a roughly linear decline in TCR beta diversity per million T cells.

Using a J-beta primer mix together with a sample-barcoded 5' primer, a second PCR was run for roughly 6 to 12 cycles. TCRdb re-called the 5' RACE reads through MiXCR, storing one row per CDR3 protein. The sample includes 1.5 million to 1.8 million distinct CDR3 sequences, roughly 43% of them seen just once. The source of this sequence is a woman under 30 in good health. The chain joins TRBV12-3 or TRBV12-4 to TRBJ2-3; 9 nucleotides align to TRBD2. Sequencing was carried out using blood. This CDR3 reads CASSFRSSGGTDTQYF. The DNA for the CDR3 is TGTGCCAGCAGTTTTAGGTCTAGCGGGGGCACAGATACGCAGTATTTT.